This TCR beta chain was recovered during a study of OX40 agonist ivuxolimab in advanced cancers. This CDR3 region has 17 residues. V lost 7 bases and J 0 bases, leaving 19 bases between the germline ends. Germline V gene lookup returns CDR1 MDHEN and CDR2 SYDVKM. Clones were sequenced by immunoSEQ multiplex PCR, and TCRdb holds only the in-frame ones, with some missing. The data contain tens of thousands of clones, 70% to 85% of them singletons. This material consisted of CD4+ or CD8+ T cells sorted from blood, taken in a trial of the OX40 agonist ivuxolimab. This TCR came from an adult with an advanced solid tumor such as melanoma, head and neck, liver or kidney cancer. The chain employs TRBV28 and TRBJ1-3, with D possibly TRBD1 on 5 matching bases. CDR3 sequence: CASIPGGEISSGNTIYF. The CDR3 coding sequence is TGTGCCAGCATCCCCGGAGGGGAAATCAGCTCTGGAAACACCATATATTTT. Based on the CDR3 plus reference TRBV28 and TRBJ1-3, the full variable domain is DVKVTQSSRYLVKRTGEKVFLECVQDMDHENMFWYRQDPGLGLRLIYFSYDVKMKEKGDIPEGYSVSREKKERFSLILESASTNQTSMYLCASIPGGEISSGNTIYFGEGSWLTVV.